This T cell receptor beta chain was recovered during a study of T cell responses to AZD1222 COVID-19 vaccine. This CDR3 contains 14 residues. CDR1 is MNHEY, CDR2 SVGAGI, per germline. With 4 bases clipped from V and 4 bases from J, the junction kept 6 bases outside the gene matches. Broader study findings: Once two AZD1222 doses were given, Spike-specific TCR breadth and depth went up. Only a handful of AZD1222 recipients were seropositive at baseline. The sample set comprised mostly white British donors with more females, and clonal diversity was possibly underestimated. Nearly half of spike-specific TCRs reportedly target variant regions that are unmutated in the B.1.351 and B.1.1.7 variants.

Assay: immunoSEQ multiplex PCR; the TCRdb copy retains only in-frame clones and omits some. Among about 54,000 clones listed, about 86% were seen once. About this clone: Its specificity is unknown.

The chain carries TRBV6-5 and TRBJ1-2, with TRBD1 matching 7 bases. The sequencing here drew on peripheral blood, taken on day 0 of AZD1222 vaccination. The TCR originated in an adult in good health. The CDR3 protein is CASSFPTGTYGYTF. CDR3 nucleotides: TGTGCCAGCAGTTTTCCGACAGGGACCTATGGCTACACCTTC.